This T cell receptor (beta chain) comes out of a study of shared clonotypes between healthy human individuals. Notes on the study in general: Limitation of the genetic and exposure-history diversity represented came from the few donors.

The assay ran at deep level. Method: immunoSEQ multiplex PCR; TCRdb's copy keeps in-frame clones and lacks some. The sample holds approximately 1.1 million clones; around 78% are singletons and the top ten take about 0.52%. Comment on this clone: Its antigen is currently unknown.

The CDR3 length is 14 residues. CDR1 is SQVTM, CDR2 ANQGSEA, per germline. Between the trimmed V and J ends, which lost 2 bases and 3 bases, there was a span of 14 bases. The origin of this receptor is a man aged 18 to 30 in good health. Some clones in this sample may be carry-over from other donors' samples. The sample taken for sequencing was memory CD4+ T cells from PBMCs. Subset reported: CD45RA-negative fraction. The rearrangement links TRBV29-1 to TRBJ2-7, with TRBD1 as a possible D gene (5 bases). CDR3 nucleotides: TGCAGCGTTGAAATGGGGCAGACCAGCTACGAGCAGTACTTC. Translation: CSVEMGQTSYEQYF.